This is a list of T cell receptor beta chains from one sample in a study of cytomegalovirus exposure and HLA in healthy donors. Clones were read by immunoSEQ multiplex PCR, and TCRdb kept only the in-frame ones, dropping some. The sample includes 90,000 to 110,000 clones, roughly three quarters of them seen just once. Source material: PBMCs. These receptors came from a middle-aged man in good health and CMV-seronegative. Each CDR3 is given with its conserved first and last residue. D genes are given only for firm matches. Size is stated for part of the rows, as once, few or many counts, or as a class when the clone is expanded.

v_call	j_call	d_call	clone_size	cdr3_aa
TRBV25-1	TRBJ1-5	.	.	CASSVAGESNQPQHF
TRBV5-1	TRBJ2-3	TRBD2	.	CASSLTSGGGPDTQYF
TRBV9	TRBJ2-3	.	.	CASSVGAVLIDTQYF
TRBV18	TRBJ2-5	.	.	CASSSYQETQYF
TRBV27	TRBJ2-7	TRBD1	.	CASSHRDRGHEQYF
TRBV19	TRBJ2-7	TRBD2	.	CASSTGLAVYEQYF
TRBV4-1	TRBJ2-2	TRBD2	once	CASSQAGGSYTGELFF
TRBV30	.	TRBD2	.	CAWSEAGVVDEQYF
TRBV7-9	TRBJ1-2	TRBD1	.	CSSSTTGGSDYGYTF
TRBV19	TRBJ2-7	.	.	CASSISGHEQYF
TRBV7-9	TRBJ2-1	TRBD2	.	CASSWTSGSLKSYNEQFF
TRBV14	TRBJ2-7	TRBD2	.	CASSQGSAGNEQYF
TRBV6-5	TRBJ1-2	.	.	CASSYGGHQTYGYTF
TRBV4-1	TRBJ2-3	.	few	CASSRVLPGYADTQYF
TRBV5-1	TRBJ2-5	.	.	CASSLVTVSQETQYF
TRBV6-1	TRBJ2-7	TRBD1	.	CASRRTGSYEQYF
TRBV6-1	TRBJ2-7	.	once	CASSPANLAYEQYF
TRBV7-9	TRBJ1-2	.	.	CASSLGFRERTAANYGYTF
TRBV15	TRBJ1-5	TRBD1	.	CATSIGQANQPQHF
TRBV5-6	TRBJ2-7	TRBD2	once	CASSPGLAGGSSYEQYF
TRBV29-1	TRBJ2-7	TRBD1	once	CSVEGAQGSSYEQYF
TRBV4-2	TRBJ1-3	.	.	CASSQDRSSGNTIYF
TRBV28	TRBJ1-2	TRBD1	.	CASSLDRGGYTF
TRBV21-1	TRBJ2-7	.	.	CAGLPTVGTGSSYEQYF
TRBV4-1	TRBJ2-2	.	.	CASSRGNTGELFF